These 15 T cell receptor beta chains came from one sample sequenced in a study of OX40 agonist ivuxolimab in advanced cancers. Method: immunoSEQ multiplex PCR; TCRdb's copy keeps in-frame clones and lacks some. The sample comprises tens of thousands of clones, under 90% of which are singletons, and around 2.4% rests with the top ten. Sample: CD4+ or CD8+ T cells sorted from blood, taken in a trial of the OX40 agonist ivuxolimab. These receptors all stem from an adult with an advanced solid tumor such as melanoma, head and neck, liver or kidney cancer.

This clone was seen more than once but under ten times. The rearrangement uses TRBV6-6 and TRBJ1-1; TRBD1 matches 8 bases. The V and J ends lost 5 bases and 6 bases, in that order; junction bases with no gene match: 2. This CDR3 is 12 amino acids long. Germline V gene sequence: CDR1 MNHNY, CDR2 SVGAGI (reference sequence). CDR3 in amino acids: CASSDRGSEAFF. The CDR3 bases are TGTGCCAGCAGTGACAGGGGTTCTGAAGCTTTCTTT.

The chain employs TRBV11-2 and TRBJ2-7, with 8 positions matching TRBD2. The length of the CDR3 is 15 residues. Trimming at V came to 0 bases and at J to 1 base, leaving 2 bases not matched to a gene. Germline V gives CDR1 SGHAT, CDR2 FQNNGV. The CDR3 DNA follows: TGTGCCAGCAGCTTAGAAGGGACTAGTTCCTACGAGCAGTACTTC. It yields the protein CASSLEGTSSYEQYF.

This clone was observed a handful of times. CDR3 sequence (DNA): TGTGCCAGCAGCTTACAGACAGGGGCTAATGAAAAACTGTTTTTT. This codes for CASSLQTGANEKLFF. The rearrangement joins TRBV9 to TRBJ1-4; 8 nucleotides align to TRBD1. The CDR3 runs to 15 residues. The germline CDR1 and CDR2 sequences are SGDLS and YYNGEE. Trimming took 4 bases from V and 3 from J; bases not matched to a gene: 5. The full variable domain, its missing parts supplied by reference TRBV9 and TRBJ1-4, is DSGVTQTPKHLITATGQRVTLRCSPRSGDLSVYWYQQSLDQGLQFLIQYYNGEERAKGNILERFSAQQFPDLHSELNLSSLELGDSALYFCASSLQTGANEKLFFGSGTQLSVL.

V usage is TRBV19 and J usage is TRBJ1-5, with 11 bases matching TRBD1. The CDR3 totals 17 residues. CDR1 is LNHDA and CDR2 is SQIVND in the germline V gene (reference sequence). V lost 4 bases, J lost 2 bases, and 7 bases stayed unmatched. Written as DNA, the CDR3 is TGTGCCAGTAGTAAGCCGGGACAGGGGGAGGGCAATCAGCCCCAGCATTTT. This sequence encodes CASSKPGQGEGNQPQHF.

The count of this clone is one. This chain uses TRBV28 with TRBJ1-2, with unresolved D. V was pared by 6 bases and J by 0 bases, with 14 bases between. The germline V gene has CDR1 MDHEN and CDR2 SYDVKM. The CDR3 length is 15 residues. CDR3 region: CASRVGLTSNYGYTF. The CDR3, as DNA: TGTGCCAGCAGAGTCGGATTGACCTCTAACTATGGCTACACCTTC.

The J gene is TRBJ2-3, the V gene TRBV7-9, with 8 bases lining up with TRBD2. CDR3 length: 15 amino acids. Germline CDR1 and CDR2: SEHNR and FQNEAQ (reference sequence). The trim removed 5 bases at V and 1 base at J, leaving 5 bases unmatched. Written as DNA, the CDR3 is TGTGCCAGCAGCCCCGGGAGGGGAGGCACAGATACGCAGTATTTT. Its translation: CASSPGRGGTDTQYF.

There are a few counts of this clone. The J gene is TRBJ1-3, the V gene TRBV18; TRBD1 matches 8 bases. Germline lookup yields CDR1 KGHSH and CDR2 LQKENI. V shed 6 bases and J 8 bases; nucleotides not matched to a gene: 12. The CDR3 extends over 15 amino acids. The CDR3 protein is CASSPQGQGTDTIYF. The CDR3 DNA reads TGTGCCAGCTCTCCTCAAGGACAGGGTACGGACACCATATATTTT. Based on the CDR3 plus reference TRBV18 and TRBJ1-3, the full variable domain is NAGVMQNPRHLVRRRGQEARLRCSPMKGHSHVYWYRQLPEEGLKFMVYLQKENIIDESGMPKERFSAEFPKEGPSILRIQQVVRGDSAAYFCASSPQGQGTDTIYFGEGSWLTVV.

The CDR3 here is CASSPGETGSKGTEAFF. CDR3 coding DNA: TGTGCCAGCAGCCCCGGGGAGACAGGGTCAAAGGGGACTGAAGCTTTCTTT. The genes are TRBV7-3 and TRBJ1-1; 7 bases agree with TRBD1. J lost 5 bases, V lost 5 bases, and 17 bases had no gene match. The CDR3 covers 17 residues. Germline CDR1 SGHTA, CDR2 FQGTGA.

This sequence joins TRBV7-9 and TRBJ1-1; D unresolved. Germline V gene sequence: CDR1 SEHNR, CDR2 FQNEAQ (reference sequence). This CDR3 is 14 amino acids long. V lost 5 bases and J lost 1, with 11 bases in between. The CDR3 region has the DNA TGTGCCAGCAGCCAGGAAGGAGGGAACACTGAAGCTTTCTTT. The encoded protein is CASSQEGGNTEAFF. Complete variable domain (other parts from reference TRBV7-9 and TRBJ1-1): DTGVSQNPRHKITKRGQNVTFRCDPISEHNRLYWYRQTLGQGPEFLTYFQNEAQLEKSRLLSDRFSAERPKGSFSTLEIQRTEQGDSAMYLCASSQEGGNTEAFFGQGTRLTVV.

CDR3 sequence (DNA): TGTGCCAGCAGTGAAGGTCGACGTTCGGATGAGCAGTTCTTC. Amino acids: CASSEGRRSDEQFF. This chain uses TRBV6-1 with TRBJ2-1; D is unresolved. The CDR3 is made up of 14 amino acids. V dropped 1 base and J dropped 8 bases, with 12 bases sitting between them. Germline values: CDR1 MNHNS, CDR2 SASEGT.

The chain has TRBV5-1 and TRBJ1-1; a weak D match, TRBD1 (5 bases). CDR3 length: 13 amino acids. Germline V gene lookup returns CDR1 SGHRS and CDR2 YFSETQ. Trimming removed 4 bases at V and 5 bases at J, with 12 bases between. The CDR3 sequence: CASSPIGVTEAFF. The CDR3 DNA reads as TGCGCCAGCAGCCCCATAGGGGTTACTGAAGCTTTCTTT.

A word on this clone: A junction end diverges from the germline sequence, so it may reflect a read error. This rearrangement joins TRBV11-2 to TRBJ1-3; the D is unclear. The CDR3 spans 13 residues. The germline V gene encodes CDR1 SGHAT and CDR2 FQNNGV. The CDR3 sequence: CASSLESANTIYF. CDR3 bases: TGTGCCAGCAGCTTAGAATCTGCAAACACCATATATTTT.

This chain joins TRBV7-6 and TRBJ2-7; 8 nucleotides match TRBD2. This CDR3 is 15 amino acids long. V was pared by 5 bases and J by 0 bases, with 6 bases of the junction left unmatched. Germline CDR1 and CDR2: SGHVS and FNYEAQ. CDR3 nucleotide sequence: TGTGCCAGCAGCCGTAGCGGGGTCTTCTCCTACGAGCAGTACTTC. This encodes CASSRSGVFSYEQYF.

The chain employs TRBV15 and TRBJ2-1, with 7 bases identical to TRBD1. CDR3 length equals 16 residues. Per germline, CDR1 LNHNV and CDR2 YYDKDF (reference sequence). V trimming: 4 bases; J trimming: 5 bases; junction bases outside the gene matches: 11. The CDR3 nucleotides read TGTGCCACCAGCAAGTACTTACCGGGACAGAACAATGAGCAGTTCTTC. The encoded protein is CATSKYLPGQNNEQFF.

The chain employs TRBV4-3 and TRBJ2-3; TRBD2 matches 8 bases. The CDR3 is made up of 17 amino acids. CDR1 and CDR2 (germline): LGHNA, YSLEER. Germline trimming cut 0 bases from V and 0 bases from J; bases unmatched to any gene: 5. The CDR3 sequence: CASSQDASGWSTDTQYF. The CDR3 nucleotides read TGCGCCAGCAGCCAAGACGCTAGCGGGTGGAGCACAGATACGCAGTATTTT.